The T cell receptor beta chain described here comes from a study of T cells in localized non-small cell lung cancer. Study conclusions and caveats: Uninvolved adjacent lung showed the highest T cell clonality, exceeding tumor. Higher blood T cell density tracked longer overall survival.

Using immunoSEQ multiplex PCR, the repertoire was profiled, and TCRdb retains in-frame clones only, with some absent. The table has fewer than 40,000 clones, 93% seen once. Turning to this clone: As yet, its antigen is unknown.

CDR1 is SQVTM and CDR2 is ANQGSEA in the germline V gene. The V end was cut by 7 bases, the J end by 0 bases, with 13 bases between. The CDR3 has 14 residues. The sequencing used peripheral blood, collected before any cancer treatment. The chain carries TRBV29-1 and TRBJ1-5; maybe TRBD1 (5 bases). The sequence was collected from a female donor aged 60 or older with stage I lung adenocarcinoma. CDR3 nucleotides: TGCAGCGCCGGGGGGGGAAGTAGCAATCAGCCCCAGCATTTT. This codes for CSAGGGSSNQPQHF.